This entry features one T cell receptor (beta chain) sequence. The germline V and J ends were trimmed by 2 bases and 4 bases, with 5 bases remaining between them. This CDR3 is 12 amino acids long. Germline CDR1 reads MDHEN; CDR2 reads SYDVKM. This specimen belongs to a study of shared clonotypes between healthy human individuals. Profiled with immunoSEQ multiplex PCR; TCRdb holds only in-frame clones, not every one. Here the sample spans 490,000 or so clones, approximately 79% being singletons. Sequenced input: PBMCs. The V gene is TRBV28, the J gene TRBJ1-1; D remains ambiguous. This clonotype was sampled from a woman between 35 and 50 years old in good health. Some clones in this sample may be carry-over from other donors' samples. CDR3 DNA sequence: TGTGCCAGCAGTTTAGGTCCCACTGAAGCTTTCTTT. This encodes CASSLGPTEAFF. The full variable domain, in which reference TRBV28 and TRBJ1-1 provide the parts outside the CDR3, is DVKVTQSSRYLVKRTGEKVFLECVQDMDHENMFWYRQDPGLGLRLIYFSYDVKMKEKGDIPEGYSVSREKKERFSLILESASTNQTSMYLCASSLGPTEAFFGQGTRLTVV.